Reported below is one T cell receptor (beta chain). The ends were cut back, 5 bases at V and 1 base at J, with 15 bases in the middle. CDR1 is LNHDA, CDR2 SQIVND, per germline (reference sequence). This CDR3 contains 16 residues. Sequencing used immunoSEQ multiplex PCR; TCRdb keeps in-frame clones, though not all of them. Of 110,000 or so clones listed, about 93% were seen once; the top ten hold under 7%. This entry belongs to a study of T cell changes during pregnancy in multiple sclerosis. This chain uses TRBV19 with TRBJ1-5, with a weak D call TRBD1 (5 bases). The sequence was obtained from a female donor with multiple sclerosis, enrolled in a pregnancy study. Sequenced material: peripheral blood, taken before pregnancy. The CDR3 spells CASSRQGFGSNQPQHF. In DNA form, the CDR3 reads TGTGCCAGTAGTCGTCAGGGATTTGGAAGCAATCAGCCCCAGCATTTT.